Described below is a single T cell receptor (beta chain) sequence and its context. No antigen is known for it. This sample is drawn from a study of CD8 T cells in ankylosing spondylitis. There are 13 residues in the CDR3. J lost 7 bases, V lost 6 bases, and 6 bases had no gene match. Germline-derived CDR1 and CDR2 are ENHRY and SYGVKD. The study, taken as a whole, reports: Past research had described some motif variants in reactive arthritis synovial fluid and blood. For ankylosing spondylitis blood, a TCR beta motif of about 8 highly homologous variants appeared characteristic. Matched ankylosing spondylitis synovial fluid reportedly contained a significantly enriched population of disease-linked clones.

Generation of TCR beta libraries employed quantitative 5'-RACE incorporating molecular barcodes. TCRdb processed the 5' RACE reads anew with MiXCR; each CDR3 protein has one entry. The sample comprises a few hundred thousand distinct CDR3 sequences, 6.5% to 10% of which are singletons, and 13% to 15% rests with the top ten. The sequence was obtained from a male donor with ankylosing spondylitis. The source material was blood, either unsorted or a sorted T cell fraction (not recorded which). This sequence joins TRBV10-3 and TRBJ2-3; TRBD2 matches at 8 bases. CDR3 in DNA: TGTGCCATCAGGGGCAGACTAGCGTATACGCAGTATTTT. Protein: CAIRGRLAYTQYF.